Below are 27 T cell receptor beta chains sequenced from a single sample in a study of blood T cell repertoires in COVID-19. Profiling relied on immunoSEQ multiplex PCR, and the TCRdb table lists in-frame clones only, not all of them. The profile shows about 200,000 clones, about 86% of them singletons. Sequenced material: PBMCs or T cells enriched from blood (not recorded which). The receptors here all came from a man aged 35 to 55 who had recovered from COVID-19.

V and J are TRBV7-8 and TRBJ2-7; 8 bases match TRBD1. The CDR3 consists of 14 residues. Per germline, CDR1 SGHVS and CDR2 FQNEAQ. V shed 3 bases and J 6 bases; nucleotides not matched to a gene: 7. The chain's CDR3 is CASSLLTGALEQYF. As DNA, the CDR3 is TGTGCCAGCAGCTTGTTGACAGGGGCCCTCGAGCAGTACTTC.

The J gene is TRBJ2-7, the V gene TRBV20-1, with D possibly TRBD1 on 5 matching bases. Trimming shortened V by 5 bases and J by 4 bases, and 9 bases separated the two germline ends. The CDR3 is 11 amino acids. Germline V lookup: CDR1 DFQATT, CDR2 SNEGSKA (reference sequence). CDR3 nucleotide sequence: TGCAGTGCTTACTCAGGGTACGAGCAGTACTTC. It is translated as CSAYSGYEQYF.

The chain recombines TRBV9 with TRBJ2-3, with D tentatively TRBD1 (5 bases). Germline-derived CDR1 and CDR2 are SGDLS and YYNGEE. The ends were cut back, 4 bases at V and 10 bases at J, with 22 bases in the middle. CDR3 size: 15 residues. CDR3 amino acids: CASSSITPGIPPQYF. The DNA for the CDR3 is TGTGCCAGCAGCTCTATCACCCCAGGGATTCCACCGCAGTATTTT.

The table lists this clone with a few counts. The rearrangement joins TRBV20-1 to TRBJ1-5; D remains ambiguous. The CDR3 consists of 13 residues. Trimming stripped 3 bases from V and 3 bases from J, with 9 bases between. Germline values: CDR1 DFQATT, CDR2 SNEGSKA (reference sequence). The CDR3 loop is CSASSGFNQPQHF. CDR3 DNA sequence: TGCAGTGCTAGTAGCGGGTTCAATCAGCCCCAGCATTTT.

The J gene is TRBJ2-1, the V gene TRBV19, with 7 bases matching TRBD1. The germline V gene has CDR1 LNHDA and CDR2 SQIVND (reference sequence). V lost 5 bases, J lost 0 bases, and 4 bases stayed unmatched. The CDR3 runs to 15 residues. The chain's CDR3 is CASSAQGVSYNEQFF. The CDR3 region has the DNA TGTGCCAGTAGTGCTCAGGGGGTCTCCTACAATGAGCAGTTCTTC.

This clone was observed a single time. The V gene is TRBV9, the J gene TRBJ1-6; no clear D. Trimming pared 0 bases from V and 9 bases from J, leaving 7 bases between. The CDR3 sequence is 13 residues long. Per germline, CDR1 SGDLS and CDR2 YYNGEE. In DNA form, the CDR3 reads TGTGCCAGCAGCGTAGACGGTGCTTCACCCCTCCACTTT. It codes for CASSVDGASPLHF.

V is TRBV6-5 and J is TRBJ1-5; perhaps TRBD1 as D (6 bases). Trimming removed 7 bases from V and 5 bases from J, with 18 bases in between. Germline loops: CDR1 MNHEY, CDR2 SVGAGI. This CDR3 spans 15 amino acids. In DNA, the CDR3 is TGTGCCAGCAACAACGACGGGGGGCGAGATCAGCCCCAGCATTTT. Protein product: CASNNDGGRDQPQHF.

The J gene is TRBJ2-2, the V gene TRBV18; D possibly corresponds to TRBD2 (5 bases). This CDR3 has 14 residues. Germline V gene data show CDR1 as KGHSH and CDR2 as LQKENI. Between the trimmed V and J ends, which lost 6 bases and 3 bases, there was a span of 11 bases. The CDR3 region has the DNA TGTGCCAGCTCTGTTATGAGGGACACCGGGGAGCTGTTTTTT. Encoded protein: CASSVMRDTGELFF.

This chain uses TRBV4-1 with TRBJ2-3; TRBD2 aligns across 7 bases. Germline loops: CDR1 MGHRA, CDR2 YSYEKL. This CDR3 is 16 amino acids long. With V trimmed by 0 bases and J by 6 bases, 9 bases remained unmatched. CDR3 in DNA: TGCGCCAGCAGCCAAGATCTCACCGGGGGGTGGGATACGCAGTATTTT. Translating it yields CASSQDLTGGWDTQYF.

The rearrangement uses TRBV5-4 and TRBJ2-7, with TRBD2 matching 12 bases. Looked up from germline, CDR1 is SGHNT and CDR2 is YYREEE (reference sequence). CDR3 size: 16 residues. V gave up 0 bases and J gave up 3 bases; unmatched junction bases: 4. CDR3 amino acids: CASSLVRTSGVYEQYF. In DNA, the CDR3 is TGTGCCAGCAGCTTGGTCCGGACTAGCGGGGTCTACGAGCAGTACTTC.

V gene TRBV6-1 combines with J gene TRBJ1-6; D is ambiguous. The V and J ends lost 1 base and 9 bases respectively, with 7 bases between them. Germline loops: CDR1 MNHNS, CDR2 SASEGT. The CDR3 has 13 amino acids. This CDR3 reads CASSEGLSSPLHF. CDR3 DNA: TGTGCCAGCAGTGAAGGACTTTCTTCACCCCTCCACTTT.

V and J are TRBV5-1 and TRBJ1-2, with D uncertain. The CDR3 loop spans 14 amino acids. Germline CDR1 is SGHRS and CDR2 is YFSETQ. Trimming took 0 bases from V and 4 from J, leaving 10 bases between them. For the CDR3, the DNA is TGCGCCAGCAGCTTGGAAGCGTCGGTCTATGGCTACACCTTC. Its protein is CASSLEASVYGYTF.

This clone was observed a single time. CDR3 protein: CASRPGQGTYEQYF. The DNA for the CDR3 is TGTGCCAGCAGACCCGGACAGGGGACGTACGAGCAGTACTTC. The rearrangement links TRBV6-5 to TRBJ2-7; 9 nucleotides align to TRBD1. The junction had 7 bases not matched to a gene; V was cut back by 6 bases and J by 4 bases. The CDR3 is 14 residues long. Germline-derived CDR1 and CDR2 are MNHEY and SVGAGI.

The J gene is TRBJ1-1, the V gene TRBV5-1; 7 bases align to TRBD1. V lost 4 bases and J lost 1; bases outside the gene matches: 4. Germline CDR1 SGHRS, CDR2 YFSETQ. The CDR3 length is 14 residues. The CDR3, as DNA: TGCGCCAGCAGCACCGGGACAGCGAACACTGAAGCTTTCTTT. Protein sequence: CASSTGTANTEAFF.

The J gene is TRBJ1-2, the V gene TRBV19; D is ambiguous. The CDR3 totals 14 residues. From germline, CDR1 is LNHDA and CDR2 SQIVND (reference sequence). The V and J ends lost 7 bases and 2 bases respectively, with 14 bases between them. The CDR3 DNA sequence: TGTGCCAGTAAGTCAAGTCGCCGGAACTATGGCTACACCTTC. Its translation is CASKSSRRNYGYTF.

The chain employs TRBV5-1 and TRBJ2-7; D is possibly TRBD1 (5 bases). The CDR3 has 15 amino acids. CDR1 and CDR2 from the germline V gene are SGHRS and YFSETQ. Deletions cut 0 bases from V and 2 bases from J, with 12 bases between. The CDR3 DNA is TGCGCCAGCAGCTTGGGATCGAAGGGGCCCTACGAGCAGTACTTC. This translates into CASSLGSKGPYEQYF.

This rearrangement joins TRBV24-1 to TRBJ2-3; weak D call: TRBD1 (5 bases). Germline lookup yields CDR1 KGHDR and CDR2 SFDVKD. This CDR3 contains 14 residues. The V and J ends lost 5 bases and 4 bases respectively, with 12 bases between them. CDR3 bases: TGTGCCACCAGTGGCCAGGGCTGGTCAGATACGCAGTATTTT. Translating gives CATSGQGWSDTQYF.

The chain recombines TRBV2 with TRBJ1-4; no reliable D call. The CDR3 contains 17 residues. V lost 6 bases to trimming and J lost 0 bases, with 17 bases between them. The germline CDR1 and CDR2 sequences are SNHLY and FYNNEI. The DNA of the CDR3 is TGTGCCAGCAGCCTCGGGGTGGCGGTTGCAACTAATGAAAAACTGTTTTTT. Protein: CASSLGVAVATNEKLFF.

The chain recombines TRBV6-1 with TRBJ2-6; D not resolved. Germline lookup yields CDR1 MNHNS and CDR2 SASEGT. The CDR3 is made up of 16 amino acids. V lost 3 bases and J 1 base, leaving 10 bases between the germline ends. The CDR3 sequence is CASSDQRRSGANVLTF. CDR3 DNA: TGTGCCAGCAGTGACCAGCGCCGTTCTGGGGCCAACGTCCTGACTTTC.

V and J are TRBV11-2 and TRBJ2-7; D remains unclear. Germline loops: CDR1 SGHAT, CDR2 FQNNGV. This CDR3 contains 13 residues. Trimming removed 3 bases from V and 5 bases from J, with 11 bases in between. This CDR3 reads CASSFTANHEQYF. The CDR3 region has the DNA TGTGCCAGCAGCTTCACAGCAAACCACGAGCAGTACTTC.

CDR3 DNA sequence: TGCGCCAGCAGCCAAGGTGTCAGGGAGGCTGGCTACACCTTC. Its translation: CASSQGVREAGYTF. V and J are TRBV4-1 and TRBJ1-2; D perhaps matches TRBD1 (5 bases). The length of the CDR3 is 14 residues. CDR1 MGHRA and CDR2 YSYEKL come from the germline V gene. V lost 1 base and J lost 7, with 13 bases in between.

This clone was detected only a few times. V and J are TRBV6-4 and TRBJ2-2; 8 bases are shared with TRBD1. The CDR3 runs 15 residues. From germline, CDR1 is MRHNA and CDR2 SNTAGT. Trimming removed 4 bases from V and 2 bases from J; junction bases left unmatched: 3. The CDR3 DNA reads TGTGCCAGCAGTGGTCAGGGGGCAAACACCGGGGAGCTGTTTTTT. Protein product: CASSGQGANTGELFF.

The J gene is TRBJ2-5, the V gene TRBV4-3, with 8 nucleotides matching TRBD2. CDR3 length equals 17 residues. Germline loops: CDR1 LGHNA, CDR2 YSLEER. Unmatched junction bases numbered 15, after V lost 7 bases and J lost 2 bases. The CDR3: CASNNIGASGYQETQYF. As DNA, the CDR3 is TGCGCCAGCAACAATATAGGGGCTAGCGGGTATCAAGAGACCCAGTACTTC.

The chain has TRBV7-8 and TRBJ2-5; 7 bases align to TRBD1. With V trimmed by 5 bases and J by 5 bases, 5 bases remained unmatched. Germline V gives CDR1 SGHVS, CDR2 FQNEAQ. The CDR3 is 13 amino acids. The CDR3 nucleotides read TGTGCCAGCAGCGTGACAGGGATGGAGACCCAGTACTTC. Translation: CASSVTGMETQYF.

The chain has TRBV27 and TRBJ2-7; D is unresolved. The V gene lost 0 bases and the J gene lost 6 bases, with 9 bases spanning the gap. The germline V gene encodes CDR1 MNHEY and CDR2 SMNVEV (reference sequence). This CDR3 has 13 residues. In DNA form, the CDR3 reads TGTGCCAGCAGTTTATCAGGCCGGAGCGAGCAGTACTTC. Amino acids: CASSLSGRSEQYF.

The rearrangement uses TRBV5-1 and TRBJ2-7; TRBD1 matches 7 bases. Germline loops: CDR1 SGHRS, CDR2 YFSETQ. The length of the CDR3 is 16 residues. V gave up 3 bases and J gave up 0 bases; unmatched junction bases: 9. The CDR3 spells CASSSNRQGLSYEQYF. The CDR3 nucleotides read TGCGCCAGCAGCTCCAACAGACAGGGCCTCTCCTACGAGCAGTACTTC.

CDR3 region: CASSPQGRHEQYF. DNA for the CDR3: TGTGCCAGCAGTCCACAGGGCCGCCACGAGCAGTACTTC. The rearrangement links TRBV7-2 to TRBJ2-7, with D perhaps TRBD1 (6 bases). V was cut by 6 bases and J by 5 bases, with 14 bases left in between. Per germline, CDR1 SGHTA and CDR2 FQGNSA. CDR3 length equals 13 residues.